This note documents a single TCR beta chain sequence. The antigen remains undetermined. Trimming pared 0 bases from V and 11 bases from J, leaving 14 bases between. This CDR3 has 14 residues. Germline V lookup: CDR1 LGHNA, CDR2 YNFKEQ. This entry is derived from a study of T-cell reconstitution after alpha-beta-depleted transplantation in children. Study-level results: There were some patients whose high TCRbeta diversity at day 60 came from surviving recipient T cells and thymic progenitors. The main origin of T-cell counts and diversity one year after transplant was newly produced T cells. Reportedly, alpha-beta T cells present about two months post-transplant originated from several hundred expanded clones of graft origin.

Unique molecular identifiers were used to barcode this TCRbeta library. MiXCR was run by TCRdb on the PCR reads, yielding one entry per CDR3 protein. The sample lists around 110,000 distinct CDR3 sequences, approximately 10% seen once, with approximately 36% in the top ten. Sequenced here: PBMCs, sampled before TCRalphabeta/CD19-depleted stem cell transplant. This clonotype was obtained from a boy aged 2 to 10 with acute lymphoblastic leukemia, due to receive a stem cell transplant. The chain has TRBV4-2 and TRBJ1-5, with TRBD1 as a possible D gene (5 bases). The CDR3 is CASSQEWGPRAQHF. CDR3 coding DNA: TGTGCCAGCAGCCAAGAATGGGGCCCCAGGGCCCAGCATTTT.